Listed below are T cell receptor beta chains from one sample, sequenced in a study of cytomegalovirus exposure and HLA in healthy donors. The repertoire was sequenced with immunoSEQ multiplex PCR; TCRdb's copy has only in-frame clones and lacks some. The data show 120,000 or so clones, approximately 17% seen once. Specimen: PBMCs. These receptor sequences come from a female donor in good health and CMV-seropositive. CDR3s include the opening cysteine and the closing phenylalanine or tryptophan. The order of the fields is V gene, J gene, CDR3 protein.

>TRBV6-6|TRBJ2-3
CASTELGGMGTDTQYF
>TRBV6-5|TRBJ2-1
CASSSLAESYNEQFF
>TRBV15|TRBJ2-1
CATSRARAGNGNEQFF
>TRBV29-1|TRBJ2-7
CSGAGDNYEQYF
>TRBV29-1|TRBJ2-7
CSVEGKLGHEQYF
>TRBV30|TRBJ2-7
CAWSGRTGVIYEQYF
>TRBV7-9|TRBJ2-7
CASSSLKRPYEQYF
>TRBV7-9|TRBJ2-7
CASSSRTGGPYEQYF
>TRBV2|TRBJ2-6
CASREGGFPGANVLTF
>TRBV30|TRBJ1-5
CAWARDSNQPQHF
>TRBV4-3|TRBJ1-4
CASSHRSLVQGAVGEKLFF
>TRBV5-1|TRBJ1-5
CASSLGGIRGNQPQHF
>TRBV10-1|TRBJ2-3
CASSEGFSGHHTDTQYF
>TRBV4-1|TRBJ1-5
CASSQDQPGLWPQHF
>TRBV10-2|TRBJ2-7
CASSVGTGYNYEQYF
>TRBV30|TRBJ2-5
CAWRWQGFWTQYF
>TRBV19|TRBJ2-5
CASSIETGFQETQYF
>TRBV2|TRBJ1-1
CASPDRVNTEAFF
>TRBV2|TRBJ2-7
CASSEQSYEQYF
>TRBV7-2|TRBJ2-3
CASSPGLAGVETQYF
>TRBV27|TRBJ2-7
CASSLVPRSEQYF
>TRBV7-9|TRBJ1-1
CASSLGGGGGNTEAFF
>TRBV28|TRBJ2-7
CASSTTSGTYEQYF
>TRBV5-1|TRBJ2-6
CASYTGTLASGANVLTF
>TRBV7-9|TRBJ1-6
CASSLVTAPSPLHF
>TRBV7-2|TRBJ1-2
CASSLDIIQGHHYGYTF
>TRBV9|TRBJ1-1
CASTSQGAGTEAFF
>TRBV15|TRBJ2-1
CATSRGLAEYNEQFF
>TRBV4-1|TRBJ2-1
CASHRTGENEQFF
>TRBV18|TRBJ2-7
CASSLRKPGQLIYEQYF
>TRBV7-7|TRBJ2-5
CASSLDSGSETQYF
>TRBV9|TRBJ1-2
CASSVAPGYGYTF
>TRBV7-9|TRBJ1-3
CASSSGQGVDTIYF
>TRBV5-1|TRBJ2-5
CASSPRQVQETQYF
>TRBV6-1|TRBJ2-5
CASTPSVRGETQYF
>TRBV9|TRBJ2-1
CASSVVGRSYNEQFF
>TRBV28|TRBJ2-3
CASSIRTGSFTDTQYF
>TRBV11-1|TRBJ2-5
CASSLSGTGVETQYF
>TRBV5-3|TRBJ1-5
CARSLDRVVEPQHF
>TRBV30|TRBJ1-1
CAWSGQRYTEAFF
>TRBV2|TRBJ2-5
CASTEIAGMEGETQYF
>TRBV4-2|TRBJ1-1
CASSHGNTEAFF
>TRBV2|TRBJ1-1
CAILGTGNDKNTEAFF
>TRBV19|TRBJ1-1
CASMMGQGAYTEAFF
>TRBV27|TRBJ2-7
CASSPQAGQGNYEQYF